The 6 T cell receptor beta chains below come from one sample, sequenced in a study of blood T cell repertoires in COVID-19. This table comes from immunoSEQ multiplex PCR, and its TCRdb copy is limited to in-frame clones, with some not included. This sample has 50,000 or so clones; about 90% occur once, and the top ten carry less than 8%. Sample: peripheral blood. All receptors come from an older man with active COVID-19.

The chain has TRBV29-1 and TRBJ2-1, with 9 bases matching TRBD1. CDR1 is SQVTM, CDR2 ANQGSEA, per germline. This CDR3 contains 17 residues. V lost 4 bases, J lost 0 bases, and 10 bases stayed unmatched. CDR3 protein: CSVAPQTGGNSYNEQFF. CDR3 bases: TGCAGCGTTGCTCCGCAGACAGGGGGTAACTCCTACAATGAGCAGTTCTTC.

The V and J genes are TRBV5-6 and TRBJ2-5; a weak D match, TRBD1 (7 bases). From germline, CDR1 is SGHDT and CDR2 YYEEEE. V was shortened by 1 base and J by 3 bases, with 25 bases between the two germline ends. This CDR3 is built from 19 residues. As DNA, the CDR3 is TGTGCCAGCAGCTTGAGGAGGGGGCGCCGATCCCTGGGGGAAGAGACCCAGTACTTC. Protein sequence: CASSLRRGRRSLGEETQYF.

This clone has a handful of counts. The CDR3 region is CASSQDSYEQYF. The CDR3 nucleotides are TGTGCCAGCAGCCAAGACTCGTACGAGCAGTACTTC. The chain joins TRBV3-1 (or the pseudogene TRBV3-2) to TRBJ2-7; D is unresolved. Germline assignment: CDR1 LGHDT and CDR2 YNNKEL (reference sequence). The CDR3 loop spans 12 amino acids. V was shortened by 0 bases and J by 4 bases, with 4 bases between the two germline ends.

J is TRBJ1-1 and V is TRBV7-9; no firm D call. This CDR3 contains 14 residues. The ends were cut back, 1 base at V and 0 bases at J, with 6 bases in the middle. Germline-derived CDR1 and CDR2 are SEHNR and FQNEAQ (reference sequence). CDR3 in DNA: TGTGCCAGCAGCTTAGTACAGATGAACACTGAAGCTTTCTTT. It encodes CASSLVQMNTEAFF.

V and J are TRBV7-2 and TRBJ1-1; no clear D gene. The CDR3 spans 13 residues. V was pared by 2 bases and J by 1 base, with 5 bases between. CDR1 and CDR2 (germline): SGHTA, FQGNSA. For the CDR3, the DNA is TGTGCCAGCAGCTTACAGGAGAACACTGAAGCTTTCTTT. This sequence encodes CASSLQENTEAFF.

The chain uses TRBV2 and TRBJ2-1; weak D call: TRBD1 (6 bases). The CDR3 is 13 amino acids. The V end was cut by 3 bases, the J end by 4 bases, with 7 bases between. Germline CDR1 and CDR2: SNHLY and FYNNEI. The CDR3 reads CASSDTGYNEQFF. The CDR3 DNA reads TGTGCCAGCAGTGATACAGGGTACAATGAGCAGTTCTTC.